A single sample gave rise to the 28 T cell receptor beta chains below, sequenced in a study of PD-1 blockade in classical Hodgkin lymphoma. Some clones are missing from TCRdb's copy, which holds only in-frame ones; the method was immunoSEQ multiplex PCR. The sample consists of about 21,000 clones, roughly 70% of them appearing once. Each of the patients experienced relapse following autologous stem cell transplantation, and their brentuximab vedotin exposure differed. The material sequenced was peripheral blood mononuclear cells (PBMCs), taken at baseline. Source of these receptors: a human donor with classical Hodgkin lymphoma.

This chain links TRBV6-5 with TRBJ1-3, with 8 bases aligning to TRBD1. CDR1 MNHEY and CDR2 SVGAGI come from the germline V gene. The CDR3 has 16 amino acids. V lost 4 bases and J lost 3; bases outside the gene matches: 8. CDR3 loop: CASSSWTGRDGNTIYF. As DNA, the CDR3 is TGTGCCAGCAGTTCCTGGACAGGGCGGGATGGAAACACCATATATTTT.

V gene TRBV10-3 combines with J gene TRBJ2-5, with D maybe TRBD1 (6 bases). Per the germline V gene, CDR1 is ENHRY and CDR2 is SYGVKD. Trimming stripped 3 bases from V and 3 bases from J, with 23 bases between. The CDR3 spans 18 residues. The CDR3 loop is CAISDYSTGSGAKETQYF. As DNA, the CDR3 is TGTGCCATCAGTGACTATAGTACGGGGTCAGGGGCTAAAGAGACCCAGTACTTC.

The chain recombines TRBV27 with TRBJ1-1, with no clear D. The CDR3 sequence is 14 residues long. Germline loops: CDR1 MNHEY, CDR2 SMNVEV (reference sequence). V was cut by 2 bases and J by 9 bases, with 16 bases left in between. CDR3 in amino acids: CASSLVRVGSKAFF. The CDR3 nucleotides read TGTGCCAGCAGTTTAGTAAGGGTGGGCAGTAAAGCTTTCTTT.

V gene TRBV7-9 combines with J gene TRBJ2-5; D remains ambiguous. Germline values: CDR1 SEHNR, CDR2 FQNEAQ (reference sequence). The CDR3 sequence is 11 residues long. V lost 4 bases to trimming and J lost 2 bases, with 2 bases between them. In nucleotides, the CDR3 is TGTGCCAGCAGCTCTCAAGAGACCCAGTACTTC. It codes for CASSSQETQYF.

The table lists this clone with a few counts. This chain uses TRBV19 with TRBJ1-1; D call uncertain. This CDR3 has 16 amino acids. V was shortened by 6 bases and J by 1 base, with 18 bases between the two germline ends. The V gene's germline CDR1 is LNHDA and CDR2 SQIVND (reference sequence). The CDR3 bases are TGTGCCAGTAGCATACTATCCGGCAGACCGAACACTGAAGCTTTCTTT. The encoded protein is CASSILSGRPNTEAFF. The entire variable domain, with the rest obtained from reference TRBV19 and TRBJ1-1, is as follows: DGGITQSPKYLFRKEGQNVTLSCEQNLNHDAMYWYRQDPGQGLRLIYYSQIVNDFQKGDIAEGYSVSREKKESFPLTVTSAQKNPTAFYLCASSILSGRPNTEAFFGQGTRLTVV.

V gene TRBV6-5 combines with J gene TRBJ1-2; maybe TRBD1 (5 bases). This CDR3 comprises 12 residues. The ends were cut back, 6 bases at V and 7 bases at J, with 12 bases in the middle. From germline, CDR1 is MNHEY and CDR2 SVGAGI. CDR3 amino acids: CASSKNGGGYTF. DNA for the CDR3: TGTGCCAGCAGCAAAAACGGGGGTGGCTACACCTTC.

The V call is TRBV6-6, the J call TRBJ2-1; the match to TRBD2 covers 9 bases. Looked up from germline, CDR1 is MNHNY and CDR2 is SVGAGI (reference sequence). The CDR3 runs 16 residues. Trimming cost V 0 bases and J 8 bases; bases outside gene matches: 8. DNA for the CDR3: TGTGCCAGCAGTTACTCGGCGGCGGGGGGGCTGGATGAGCAGTTCTTC. This encodes CASSYSAAGGLDEQFF.

This chain connects TRBV28 to TRBJ2-7, with a weak D call TRBD1 (6 bases). Trimming shortened V by 2 bases and J by 7 bases, and 12 bases separated the two germline ends. The germline V gene encodes CDR1 MDHEN and CDR2 SYDVKM. The CDR3 runs to 13 residues. The CDR3 sequence: CASSLGGLGEQYV. Written as DNA, the CDR3 is TGTGCCAGCAGTTTAGGGGGCTTAGGGGAGCAGTACGTC.

The CDR3, as DNA: TGTGCCAGCAGTCCCGAGGGGGGGCTCGGAAACATTCAGTACTTC. It specifies CASSPEGGLGNIQYF. V gene TRBV6-5 combines with J gene TRBJ2-4, with a weak D call TRBD2 (7 bases). In germline, CDR1 is MNHEY, CDR2 SVGAGI. This CDR3 contains 15 residues. V was trimmed by 5 bases and J by 6 bases, leaving 17 bases between them.

The chain links TRBV5-1 to TRBJ2-4, with TRBD2 identical over 13 bases. V shed 4 bases and J 6 bases; nucleotides not matched to a gene: 10. The CDR3 covers 17 residues. In germline, CDR1 is SGHRS, CDR2 YFSETQ. The CDR3 DNA sequence: TGCGCCAGCAGCGCGGGACTAGCGGGACTCCCGGGAAACATTCAGTACTTC. It yields the protein CASSAGLAGLPGNIQYF.

The chain combines TRBV5-4 with TRBJ1-4; a possible D gene is TRBD1 (5 bases). CDR3 length equals 18 residues. Trimming stripped 4 bases from V and 0 bases from J, with 19 bases between. Germline V gives CDR1 SGHNT, CDR2 YYREEE (reference sequence). CDR3: CASSRGALGITTNEKLFF. For the CDR3, the DNA is TGTGCCAGCAGCAGGGGAGCCCTTGGGATCACAACTAATGAAAAACTGTTTTTT.

The chain is built from TRBV5-1 and TRBJ2-3, with D possibly matching TRBD1 (5 bases). The CDR3 length is 14 residues. The germline V gene encodes CDR1 SGHRS and CDR2 YFSETQ. The ends were cut back, 4 bases at V and 0 bases at J, with 9 bases in the middle. The CDR3: CASSEQVSTDTQYF. The DNA of the CDR3 is TGCGCCAGCAGCGAACAGGTTAGCACAGATACGCAGTATTTT.

This rearrangement joins TRBV4-1 to TRBJ1-5; the D is unclear. The CDR3 extends over 15 amino acids. V dropped 0 bases and J dropped 9 bases, with 15 bases sitting between them. CDR1 MGHRA and CDR2 YSYEKL come from the germline V gene. The CDR3 spells CASSQDSTTRGPQHF. The CDR3 nucleotides are TGCGCCAGCAGCCAAGATAGCACAACTCGCGGGCCCCAGCATTTT.

This rearrangement joins TRBV30 to TRBJ1-2; TRBD1 matches at 8 bases. The CDR3 covers 11 residues. The junction had 2 bases not matched to a gene; V was cut back by 4 bases and J by 7 bases. The germline gives CDR1 GTSNPN, CDR2 SVGIG (reference sequence). CDR3 protein: CAWTGGSGYTF. The CDR3 coding sequence is TGTGCCTGGACAGGGGGCTCTGGCTACACCTTC. The full variable domain, completed using reference TRBV30 and TRBJ1-2, is SQTIHQWPATLVQPVGSPLSLECTVEGTSNPNLYWYRQAAGRGLQLLFYSVGIGQISSEVPQNLSASRPQDRQFILSSKKLLLSDSGFYLCAWTGGSGYTFGSGTRLTVV.

The rearrangement uses TRBV28 and TRBJ1-5; D uncertain. Germline CDR1 reads MDHEN; CDR2 reads SYDVKM. V lost 1 base and J 0 bases, leaving 4 bases between the germline ends. This CDR3 region has 14 residues. The CDR3 region is CASSLYYSNQPQHF. CDR3 DNA sequence: TGTGCCAGCAGTTTATACTATAGCAATCAGCCCCAGCATTTT.

The chain is built from TRBV7-2 and TRBJ1-1; D is ambiguous. The CDR3 length is 16 residues. Germline assignment: CDR1 SGHTA and CDR2 FQGNSA. Trimming took 2 bases from V and 0 from J, leaving 13 bases between them. For the CDR3, the DNA is TGTGCCAGCAGCTTACTCCTGCCGGTGGTGAACACTGAAGCTTTCTTT. It is translated as CASSLLLPVVNTEAFF.

The chain couples TRBV28 to TRBJ2-5, with TRBD2 matching 7 bases. Germline loops: CDR1 MDHEN, CDR2 SYDVKM. The CDR3 consists of 14 residues. J lost 4 bases, V lost 5 bases, and 7 bases had no gene match. The CDR3 sequence is CASSLPGGGETQYF. As DNA, the CDR3 is TGTGCCAGCAGTCTCCCGGGAGGCGGAGAGACCCAGTACTTC.

By proportion, this clone is medium-sized. This rearrangement joins TRBV7-2 to TRBJ1-1; 7 nucleotides match TRBD1. The V and J ends lost 1 base and 4 bases, in that order; junction bases with no gene match: 3. From germline, CDR1 is SGHTA and CDR2 FQGNSA. CDR3 length equals 14 residues. The CDR3 DNA is TGTGCCAGCAGCTTAGAGGGGGCGTCCACTGAAGCTTTCTTT. Translation: CASSLEGASTEAFF.

V is TRBV28 and J is TRBJ2-1; 10 nucleotides agree with TRBD1. Germline V gene data show CDR1 as MDHEN and CDR2 as SYDVKM. After removal of 5 bases from V and 3 bases from J, the junction contained 7 bases not matched to a gene. The CDR3 length is 16 residues. This chain's CDR3 is CASSRVTGGLYNEQFF. In DNA, the CDR3 is TGTGCCAGCAGTAGGGTGACAGGGGGCCTCTACAATGAGCAGTTCTTC.

This clone rates as medium-sized. The J gene is TRBJ2-7, the V gene TRBV19; D is uncertain. The CDR3 runs to 13 residues. Germline CDR1 LNHDA, CDR2 SQIVND (reference sequence). Trimming pared 5 bases from V and 4 bases from J, leaving 12 bases between. The CDR3 region is CASSLLSGYEQYF. The DNA for the CDR3 is TGTGCCAGTAGTCTCCTCTCCGGTTACGAGCAGTACTTC.

The CDR3 sequence is CASSITLAGGVSGANVLTF. As DNA, the CDR3 is TGTGCCAGTAGTATAACACTAGCGGGGGGTGTCTCTGGGGCCAACGTCCTGACTTTC. This chain connects TRBV19 to TRBJ2-6; 12 bases match TRBD2. V shed 2 bases, J shed 0 bases, and the junction held 5 bases outside the gene matches. CDR3 length: 19 residues. Germline values: CDR1 LNHDA, CDR2 SQIVND (reference sequence).

The V call is TRBV10-3, the J call TRBJ2-1; the D is unclear. The CDR3 contains 13 residues. Germline assignment: CDR1 ENHRY and CDR2 SYGVKD. V was trimmed by 5 bases and J by 7 bases, leaving 12 bases between them. The CDR3 DNA reads TGTGCCATCAGTACGGACGGAATAAATGAGCAGTTCTTC. Protein: CAISTDGINEQFF.

The V and J genes are TRBV29-1 and TRBJ2-3; possible D gene TRBD1, 6 bases. This CDR3 contains 13 residues. V was clipped by 2 bases and J by 3 bases, with 9 bases between them. Germline assignment: CDR1 SQVTM and CDR2 ANQGSEA. CDR3 protein: CSVEPQGTDTQYF. The CDR3 DNA reads TGCAGCGTTGAACCCCAGGGGACAGATACGCAGTATTTT.

The chain joins TRBV19 to TRBJ2-7; 8 bases align to TRBD1. The CDR3 is 14 residues long. After removal of 3 bases from V and 4 bases from J, the junction contained 5 bases not matched to a gene. Germline CDR1 and CDR2: LNHDA and SQIVND (reference sequence). The CDR3 spells CASSIGQGRYEQYF. The CDR3 DNA follows: TGTGCCAGTAGTATTGGACAGGGAAGATACGAGCAGTACTTC.

The chain combines TRBV21-1 with TRBJ1-5. TRBV21-1 is designated a pseudogene. The CDR3 consists of 16 residues. As DNA, the CDR3 is TGTGCCAGCAGCGCGTTCAAATCCGATAGCAATCAGCCCCAGCATTTT. Its protein is CASSAFKSDSNQPQHF.

V and J are TRBV4-3 and TRBJ1-5; D is unclear. The CDR3 consists of 15 residues. Germline loops: CDR1 LGHNA, CDR2 YSLEER. V was trimmed by 0 bases and J by 0 bases, leaving 6 bases between them. The CDR3 loop is CASSQEGLSNQPQHF. The CDR3 DNA sequence: TGCGCCAGCAGCCAAGAGGGTCTTAGCAATCAGCCCCAGCATTTT.

V is TRBV19 and J is TRBJ1-6; 7 positions match TRBD1. The germline V gene has CDR1 LNHDA and CDR2 SQIVND (reference sequence). V lost 6 bases to trimming and J lost 7 bases; unmatched junction nucleotides: 3. This CDR3 region has 13 residues. The CDR3 coding sequence is TGTGCCAGTAGGAACAGGGGCAATTCACCCCTCCACTTT. Protein: CASRNRGNSPLHF.

V gene TRBV5-4 combines with J gene TRBJ2-7; D remains ambiguous. CDR3 size: 14 residues. Germline CDR1 is SGHNT and CDR2 is YYREEE (reference sequence). V lost 0 bases, J lost 4 bases, and 11 bases lay in between. This CDR3 reads CASSLDVGSYEQYV. The DNA of the CDR3 is TGTGCCAGCAGCTTGGATGTGGGTTCTTACGAGCAGTACGTC.